The next 22 T cell receptor beta chains were all read from a single sample in a study of cytomegalovirus exposure and HLA in healthy donors. Use of 60 Vbeta and 13 Jbeta primers characterized the PCR. Some clones are missing from TCRdb's copy, which holds only in-frame ones; the method was immunoSEQ multiplex PCR. Among tens of thousands of clones listed, around 80% were seen once. Sequenced sample: PBMCs. All receptors come from a man aged 35 to 55 in good health and CMV-seronegative.

The chain links TRBV5-1 to TRBJ2-3, with D possibly matching TRBD2 (6 bases). This CDR3 comprises 15 residues. The germline CDR1 and CDR2 sequences are SGHRS and YFSETQ. V lost 4 bases and J 3 bases, leaving 15 bases between the germline ends. As DNA, the CDR3 is TGCGCCAGCAGCGGCGATGGGGGGAAGACAGATACGCAGTATTTT. It encodes CASSGDGGKTDTQYF.

V usage is TRBV29-1 and J usage is TRBJ1-1; 7 bases agree with TRBD1. The germline gives CDR1 SQVTM, CDR2 ANQGSEA. Trimming at V came to 6 bases and at J to 5 bases, leaving 6 bases not matched to a gene. The CDR3 covers 12 residues. The CDR3 DNA reads as TGCAGCGTCGCACAGGGGACGACTGAAGCTTTCTTT. It encodes CSVAQGTTEAFF.

V usage is TRBV19 and J usage is TRBJ1-1; D gene ambiguous. V gave up 9 bases and J gave up 3 bases, with 8 bases separating them. The CDR3 is made up of 11 amino acids. Per the germline V gene, CDR1 is LNHDA and CDR2 is SQIVND (reference sequence). The CDR3 bases are TGTGCCAGCCGTCTAGACACTGAAGCTTTCTTT. This codes for CASRLDTEAFF.

This clone was seen only a few times. The rearrangement uses TRBV6-6 and TRBJ1-1; tentatively, D is TRBD1 (6 bases). Between the trimmed V and J ends, which lost 6 bases and 2 bases, there was a span of 7 bases. Germline loops: CDR1 MNHNY, CDR2 SVGAGI (reference sequence). This CDR3 has 12 amino acids. CDR3 sequence (DNA): TGTGCCAGCAGGGACAGTAACACTGAAGCTTTCTTT. Amino acids: CASRDSNTEAFF.

The chain uses TRBV10-3 and TRBJ1-1, with D unresolved. This CDR3 is built from 12 residues. V was shortened by 6 bases and J by 1 base, with 6 bases between the two germline ends. Germline assignment: CDR1 ENHRY and CDR2 SYGVKD. CDR3 sequence: CAIRQSNTEAFF. CDR3 nucleotides: TGTGCCATCAGACAGTCGAACACTGAAGCTTTCTTT.

The chain couples TRBV30 to TRBJ1-6; 11 positions agree with TRBD1. The CDR3 has 16 residues. Trimming at V came to 4 bases and at J to 9 bases, leaving 11 bases not matched to a gene. CDR1 and CDR2 from the germline V gene are GTSNPN and SVGIG (reference sequence). CDR3: CAWTPNPGTGGSPLHF. The CDR3 region has the DNA TGTGCCTGGACCCCCAACCCCGGGACAGGGGGTTCACCCCTCCACTTT.

This rearrangement joins TRBV29-1 to TRBJ2-1; 12 bases match TRBD2. CDR1 and CDR2 (germline): SQVTM, ANQGSEA. V shed 7 bases and J 3 bases; nucleotides not matched to a gene: 7. This CDR3 has 15 residues. As DNA, the CDR3 is TGCAGCGACCAGACTAGCGGGAGCTTCTACAATGAGCAGTTCTTC. It translates to CSDQTSGSFYNEQFF.

The chain joins TRBV6-1 to TRBJ1-2, with D perhaps TRBD1 (5 bases). There are 12 residues in the CDR3. Germline V gene data show CDR1 as MNHNS and CDR2 as SASEGT. V was clipped by 8 bases and J by 0 bases, with 7 bases between them. CDR3 nucleotides: TGTGCCAGCGGGGCAGCTAACTATGGCTACACCTTC. It encodes CASGAANYGYTF.

This chain joins TRBV28 and TRBJ2-3; 10 positions agree with TRBD1. The CDR3 spans 12 residues. Germline V CDR1 and CDR2: MDHEN, SYDVKM. V dropped 6 bases and J dropped 14; count of bases not matched to a gene: 8. The chain's CDR3 is CASSLGQGRGYF. The CDR3 coding sequence is TGTGCCAGCAGCCTGGGACAGGGGAGGGGGTATTTT.

This rearrangement joins TRBV5-1 to TRBJ2-3, with 11 bases lining up with TRBD2. CDR3 length: 17 residues. Germline-derived CDR1 and CDR2 are SGHRS and YFSETQ. Losses at the gene ends were 3 bases for V and 0 bases for J; bases not matched to a gene: 6. CDR3 in amino acids: CASSSGTSGKSTDTQYF. The CDR3 coding sequence is TGCGCCAGCAGCTCCGGGACTAGCGGAAAAAGCACAGATACGCAGTATTTT.

The chain links TRBV5-1 to TRBJ2-2; perhaps TRBD2 as D (6 bases). The CDR3 covers 16 residues. Trimming left V 6 bases short and J 2 bases short, with 17 bases between. From germline, CDR1 is SGHRS and CDR2 YFSETQ. The CDR3 DNA follows: TGCGCCAGCACCGAGTCGGGGGTTCCCAACACCGGGGAGCTGTTTTTT. Translated, it gives CASTESGVPNTGELFF.

This chain uses TRBV2 with TRBJ1-4; a possible D gene is TRBD1 (5 bases). This CDR3 is 14 amino acids long. Germline CDR1 is SNHLY and CDR2 is FYNNEI. V was clipped by 5 bases and J by 6 bases, with 13 bases between them. The CDR3 sequence: CASSQSRGDEKLFF. DNA for the CDR3: TGTGCCAGCAGTCAAAGCCGGGGGGATGAAAAACTGTTTTTT. The full variable domain, in which reference TRBV2 and TRBJ1-4 provide the parts outside the CDR3, is EPEVTQTPSHQVTQMGQEVILRCVPISNHLYFYWYRQILGQKVEFLVSFYNNEISEKSEIFDDQFSVERPDGSNFTLKIRSTKLEDSAMYFCASSQSRGDEKLFFGSGTQLSVL.

The V and J genes are TRBV12-5 and TRBJ2-1, with TRBD2 matching 7 bases. The CDR3 is made up of 13 amino acids. Germline values: CDR1 LGHNT, CDR2 FRNRAP. Germline trimming cut 2 bases from V and 9 bases from J; bases unmatched to any gene: 4. The CDR3 spells CASGLQTSSEQFF. As DNA, the CDR3 is TGTGCTAGTGGTTTGCAGACTAGCAGTGAGCAGTTCTTC.

This sequence joins TRBV5-1 and TRBJ2-2; TRBD2 might be the D (6 bases). CDR3 length: 17 residues. V lost 4 bases and J lost 1, with 17 bases in between. The germline V gene has CDR1 SGHRS and CDR2 YFSETQ. The CDR3 DNA reads TGCGCCAGCAGCCCCTCACCCCAGGGAGGGAACACCGGGGAGCTGTTTTTT. It codes for CASSPSPQGGNTGELFF.

The V gene is TRBV5-1, the J gene TRBJ1-2, with 12 bases matching TRBD1. Trimming took 4 bases from V and 5 from J; bases not matched to a gene: 6. Germline CDR1 and CDR2: SGHRS and YFSETQ. This CDR3 contains 15 residues. CDR3: CASSPGTGGQYGYTF. CDR3 coding DNA: TGCGCCAGCAGCCCCGGGACAGGGGGCCAGTATGGCTACACCTTC. Full variable domain (remainder filled in from reference TRBV5-1 and TRBJ1-2): KAGVTQTPRYLIKTRGQQVTLSCSPISGHRSVSWYQQTPGQGLQFLFEYFSETQRNKGNFPGRFSGRQFSNSRSEMNVSTLELGDSALYLCASSPGTGGQYGYTFGSGTRLTVV.

The chain has TRBV6-9 and TRBJ2-5; the match to TRBD1 covers 7 bases. This CDR3 region has 17 residues. From germline, CDR1 is MNHGY and CDR2 SVAAGI. The ends lost 6 bases at V and 2 bases at J; junction bases unmatched: 15. This CDR3 reads CASRNPGTERIQETQYF. The DNA of the CDR3 is TGTGCCAGCAGAAACCCCGGGACAGAGAGGATACAAGAGACCCAGTACTTC.

The CDR3 is CASSLLGGPYEQYF. CDR3 coding DNA: TGTGCCAGCAGCTTACTAGGGGGTCCCTACGAGCAGTACTTC. The chain couples TRBV5-6 to TRBJ2-7; possibly TRBD1 for D (6 bases). The V gene lost 2 bases and the J gene lost 2 bases, with 11 bases spanning the gap. Germline CDR1 SGHDT, CDR2 YYEEEE. The CDR3 is 14 residues long.

This clone was seen a single time. The J gene is TRBJ2-7, the V gene TRBV16, with 7 bases that match TRBD1. J gave up 3 bases and V 5 bases, and 1 base lay outside the gene matches. This CDR3 region has 12 residues. Germline CDR1 reads KGHSY; CDR2 reads FQNENV. The CDR3 protein is CASSGDSYEQYF. DNA of the CDR3: TGTGCCAGCAGCGGGGACAGCTACGAGCAGTACTTC.

This clone was counted only a few times. The gene calls are TRBV6-5 and TRBJ2-2; tentatively, D is TRBD2 (6 bases). CDR1 MNHEY and CDR2 SVGAGI come from the germline V gene. V lost 6 bases, J lost 10 bases, and 18 bases lay in between. This CDR3 is built from 14 residues. The CDR3 nucleotides are TGTGCCAGCAGCCACTTATGGGCGGGGAAGGAGCTGTTTTTT. This gives the protein CASSHLWAGKELFF.

The table lists this clone with a few counts. The J gene is TRBJ2-1, the V gene TRBV7-9; D gene ambiguous. The germline CDR1 and CDR2 sequences are SEHNR and FQNEAQ (reference sequence). The CDR3 is made up of 12 amino acids. V lost 2 bases, J lost 5 bases, and 4 bases lay in between. Written as DNA, the CDR3 is TGTGCCAGCAGCTTACCCAACAATGAGCAGTTCTTC. Encoded protein: CASSLPNNEQFF.

The rearrangement links TRBV11-3 to TRBJ2-7; the D gene is possibly TRBD2 (6 bases). Trimming removed 2 bases from V and 5 bases from J, with 16 bases in between. This CDR3 is built from 15 residues. The V gene's germline CDR1 is SGHNT and CDR2 YENEEA. Written as DNA, the CDR3 is TGTGCCAGCAGCTTAAATTCGGGAGAACACCACGAGCAGTACTTC. It translates to CASSLNSGEHHEQYF.

This chain uses TRBV19 with TRBJ2-3; 8 bases map to TRBD2. Germline V gene sequence: CDR1 LNHDA, CDR2 SQIVND (reference sequence). With 3 bases clipped from V and 4 bases from J, the junction kept 6 bases outside the gene matches. CDR3 length equals 15 residues. CDR3 protein: CASSITGGSPDTQYF. The CDR3, as DNA: TGTGCCAGTAGTATTACGGGGGGGAGCCCAGATACGCAGTATTTT.